Shown below are 4 T cell receptor beta chains from a single sample sequenced in a study of tumor-infiltrating lymphocytes in primary liver carcinoma. From unsorted bulk tissue weighing roughly 17-31 mg, DNA and RNA were co-extracted. From 400 to 500 ng total RNA, TCR beta cDNA was generated with a primer in the constant region. Generation of the TCR beta libraries relied on three nested multiplex PCR rounds using slightly modified ARM-PCR. A C-beta reverse primer and TRBV1-TRBV30 forward primers served in each of the first two PCR rounds, at 9 to 11 cycles apiece. TCRdb called the multiplex PCR reads again in MiXCR, with one record for every CDR3 protein. The table has some 120,000 distinct CDR3 sequences, 65% seen once. What was sequenced was liver tumor tissue from sampling region 1. Subset of the sample: tumor region T1, superior pole. The receptors come from a woman aged 60-75 years with primary liver carcinoma and hepatitis B virus infection.

This clonotype was detected ten times or more. This chain joins TRBV29-1 and TRBJ2-5; D ambiguous. V was trimmed by 6 bases and J by 1 base, leaving 12 bases between them. CDR1 is SQVTM, CDR2 ANQGSEA, per germline. The CDR3 loop spans 13 amino acids. CDR3 in amino acids: CSVQRAFQETQYF. CDR3 DNA sequence: TGCAGCGTCCAAAGGGCCTTCCAAGAGACCCAGTACTTC. Using reference TRBV29-1 and TRBJ2-5 for the parts outside the CDR3, the full variable domain is SAVISQKPSRDICQRGTSLTIQCQVDSQVTMMFWYRQQPGQSLTLIATANQGSEATYESGFVIDKFPISRPNLTFSTLTVSNMSPEDSSIYLCSVQRAFQETQYFGPGTRLLVL.

This chain links TRBV4-1 with TRBJ2-3, with a possible D match to TRBD1 (5 bases). Per germline, CDR1 MGHRA and CDR2 YSYEKL. Trimming left V 1 base short and J 2 bases short, with 16 bases between. The CDR3 spans 17 residues. CDR3 loop: CASSQVWYRGFTDTQYF. The CDR3 bases are TGCGCCAGCAGCCAAGTTTGGTATAGGGGATTCACAGATACGCAGTATTTT.

Details on this clonotype: A single base separates this from a much larger clone, so it may be a read error. The CDR3 DNA reads as TGTGCCAGCAGCGAAAACGAGGGATACGAGCAGTACTTC. Translated: CASSENEGYEQYF. The chain carries TRBV7-8 and TRBJ2-7; perhaps TRBD2 as D (5 bases). This CDR3 region has 13 residues. Germline CDR1 reads SGHVS; CDR2 reads FQNEAQ. V dropped 5 bases and J dropped 4 bases, with 12 bases sitting between them.

Regarding this clonotype: One base away lies a much larger clone, so this may be a sequencing read error. V is TRBV14 and J is TRBJ2-2; possible D gene TRBD1, 6 bases. Looked up from germline, CDR1 is SGHDN and CDR2 is FVKESK. The CDR3 totals 16 residues. With 4 bases removed from V and 2 bases from J, the gap between germline ends came to 14 bases. CDR3 amino acids: CASSPPWTENTGELFF. As DNA, the CDR3 is TGTGCCAGCAGCCCCCCGTGGACAGAAAACACCGGGGAGCTGTTTTTT. Full variable domain (outside the CDR3, taken from reference TRBV14 and TRBJ2-2): EAGVTQFPSHSVIEKGQTVTLRCDPISGHDNLYWYRRVMGKEIKFLLHFVKESKQDESGMPNNRFLAERTGGTYSTLKVQPAELEDSGVYFCASSPPWTENTGELFFGEGSRLTVL.